The clone carrying this T cell receptor (beta chain) has only a few counts. Each CDR3 protein gets one entry after TCRdb re-called the RT-PCR reads with MiXCR. The profile shows more than 850,000 distinct CDR3 sequences, approximately 19% of them singletons. The V gene's germline CDR1 is SGDLS and CDR2 YYNGEE. V lost 0 bases, J lost 2 bases, and 2 bases stayed unmatched. The CDR3 sequence is 14 residues long. These data belong to a study of patients and donors after allogeneic stem cell transplantation. The chain links TRBV9 to TRBJ2-7, with 7 bases matching TRBD2. The sequencing sample was made of blood, either unsorted or a sorted T cell fraction (not recorded which). This sequence was found in a human donor who was either an allogeneic HSCT recipient or a stem cell or donor lymphocyte infusion donor (not recorded which). It is not recorded whose cells these are; they may come from a transplant donor. In DNA form, the CDR3 reads TGTGCCAGCAGCGTAGCCGGGACTACCTACGAGCAGTACTTC. Translation: CASSVAGTTYEQYF.